A single sample is the source of the 24 T cell receptor beta chains below, sequenced in a study of CD8 T cells in ankylosing spondylitis (dated by TCRdb to 2017 to 2019). The research as a whole found: Blood from ankylosing spondylitis patients appeared to be characterized by a TCR beta motif composed of roughly eight highly homologous amino acid variants.

No cognate antigen is known for these TCRs. The library was made by 5' RACE. Sequenced on an Illumina HiSeq 2500. The public reads were reprocessed in TCRdb via fastp at Q25 and MiXCR, keeping in-frame beta chains. Each CDR3 protein appears once, grouped with its most common genes and DNA. Within this sample are about 500,000 distinct CDR3 sequences, with under 5.5% of them counted one time only. Roughly 3.5% of the sample goes to the ten largest clones. Sample: blood, either unsorted or a sorted T cell fraction (not recorded which). The receptors stem from a male donor with ankylosing spondylitis.

The genes are TRBV28 and TRBJ1-2; D gene uncertain. CDR1 is MDHEN and CDR2 is SYDVKM in the germline V gene. This CDR3 has 14 residues. Trimming pared 5 bases from V and 4 bases from J, leaving 14 bases between. The CDR3 nucleotides are TGTGCCAGCAGTGGTAGTCTAGTCTCCTATGGCTACACCTTC. Its translation is CASSGSLVSYGYTF.

This clonotype occurred many times. The rearrangement links TRBV7-2 to TRBJ1-2; 8 bases match TRBD1. CDR1 and CDR2 from the germline V gene are SGHTA and FQGNSA. The CDR3 sequence is 14 residues long. Trimming at V came to 5 bases and at J to 8 bases, leaving 10 bases not matched to a gene. CDR3 residues: CASSPHQGAKGYTF. The CDR3 DNA follows: TGTGCCAGCAGCCCCCACCAGGGGGCGAAAGGCTACACCTTC.

This clonotype was counted many times. The V gene is TRBV12-3 or TRBV12-4, the J gene TRBJ1-5; D perhaps matches TRBD1 (5 bases). This CDR3 region has 14 residues. The germline V and J ends were trimmed by 2 bases and 6 bases, with 11 bases remaining between them. CDR3: CASSLTSGGQPQHF. CDR3 DNA: TGTGCCAGCAGTTTAACCTCGGGGGGTCAGCCCCAGCATTTT.

This clonotype was picked up many times. The chain links TRBV4-2 to TRBJ1-4, with 9 bases aligning to TRBD1. Germline V gene sequence: CDR1 LGHNA, CDR2 YNFKEQ. This CDR3 has 16 residues. Trimming cost V 6 bases and J 7 bases; bases outside gene matches: 12. CDR3: CASRDRGRGVGEKLFF. In nucleotides, the CDR3 is TGTGCCAGCAGGGACAGGGGAAGGGGAGTTGGTGAAAAACTGTTTTTT.

This clonotype was seen repeatedly, ten times or more. The germline gene is not matched at one end of the junction; a read error may be the cause. The chain employs TRBV4-3 and TRBJ2-1; D is unresolved. This CDR3 spans 12 amino acids. Germline CDR1 and CDR2: LGHNA and YSLEER. The CDR3 region has the DNA TGCGCCAGCAGCCAAGAGGATTATCGCCCTACCTTC. Translation gives CASSQEDYRPTF.

The table lists this clonotype with many counts. The chain couples TRBV6-1 to TRBJ2-3; TRBD1 is a possible D gene (6 bases). The V end was cut by 7 bases, the J end by 5 bases, with 25 bases between. Per germline, CDR1 MNHNS and CDR2 SASEGT. The CDR3 loop spans 17 amino acids. The CDR3: CASKIGVAGAFGDTQYF. The CDR3 DNA follows: TGTGCCAGCAAGATAGGGGTGGCAGGGGCCTTTGGAGATACGCAGTATTTT.

The chain links TRBV7-2 to TRBJ2-5; TRBD2 matches 10 bases. This CDR3 spans 15 amino acids. Germline-derived CDR1 and CDR2 are SGHTA and FQGNSA. With V trimmed by 5 bases and J by 4 bases, 7 bases remained unmatched. This CDR3 is CASSPSGGAGETQYF. The CDR3 DNA follows: TGTGCCAGCAGCCCAAGCGGGGGGGCCGGAGAGACCCAGTACTTC.

Only a few counts were recorded for this clonotype. V gene TRBV5-1 combines with J gene TRBJ2-5; 10 nucleotides agree with TRBD2. Germline CDR1 is SGHRS and CDR2 is YFSETQ. The CDR3 sequence is 14 residues long. Trimming cost V 2 bases and J 5 bases; bases outside gene matches: 3. The CDR3 coding sequence is TGCGCCAGCAGCTTTGCGGGACTAGCGGAGACCCAGTACTTC. Its protein product is CASSFAGLAETQYF.

This clonotype was observed many times. The chain recombines TRBV5-1 with TRBJ2-5; 10 nucleotides agree with TRBD2. The germline V gene has CDR1 SGHRS and CDR2 YFSETQ. The CDR3 length is 17 residues. Germline trimming cut 0 bases from V and 1 base from J; bases unmatched to any gene: 6. The CDR3 is CASSLGTSGRAQETQYF. CDR3 sequence (DNA): TGCGCCAGCAGCTTGGGGACTAGCGGAAGAGCCCAAGAGACCCAGTACTTC.

This clonotype was counted ten times or more. This rearrangement joins TRBV5-1 to TRBJ1-1; D is uncertain. Germline CDR1 reads SGHRS; CDR2 reads YFSETQ. V dropped 0 bases and J dropped 6 bases, with 9 bases sitting between them. The CDR3 extends over 13 amino acids. CDR3 nucleotide sequence: TGCGCCAGCAGCTTGGCTGGGCCCCCTGAAGCTTTCTTT. This codes for CASSLAGPPEAFF.

For this clonotype: It may be a read error: a sequence one base away is much more abundant. V usage is TRBV7-2 and J usage is TRBJ2-7; 7 bases are shared with TRBD1. CDR1 SGHTA and CDR2 FQGNSA come from the germline V gene. The trim removed 2 bases at V and 6 bases at J, leaving 10 bases unmatched. The CDR3 is 15 residues long. CDR3 sequence (DNA): TGTGCCAGCAGCTTATCTGCCGGGACAGACTTCGAGCAGTACTTC. Translation: CASSLSAGTDFEQYF.

This clonotype showed up many times. The chain links TRBV29-1 to TRBJ1-4, with D perhaps matching TRBD1 (5 bases). V lost 0 bases and J 6 bases, leaving 14 bases between the germline ends. Germline V gives CDR1 SQVTM, CDR2 ANQGSEA. The CDR3 has 15 amino acids. In DNA, the CDR3 is TGCAGCGTTGAAGATCCCAGGGACGGATATGAAAAACTGTTTTTT. This sequence encodes CSVEDPRDGYEKLFF.

This clonotype was seen repeatedly, ten times or more. V usage is TRBV5-6 and J usage is TRBJ2-7; D is ambiguous. Trimming left V 3 bases short and J 3 bases short, with 13 bases between. CDR1 and CDR2 from the germline V gene are SGHDT and YYEEEE. The length of the CDR3 is 14 residues. The CDR3 DNA follows: TGTGCCAGCAGCTCGGCCGGGTCCAACTACGAGCAGTACTTC. Protein product: CASSSAGSNYEQYF.

This clonotype was found many times. This chain connects TRBV4-2 to TRBJ2-7, with D hard to call. Germline V gives CDR1 LGHNA, CDR2 YNFKEQ. V lost 1 base and J 0 bases, leaving 7 bases between the germline ends. This CDR3 comprises 14 residues. The CDR3: CASSQAIFSYEQYF. The CDR3, as DNA: TGTGCCAGCAGCCAAGCTATATTCTCCTACGAGCAGTACTTC.

This clonotype was seen repeatedly, ten times or more. V gene TRBV12-3 or TRBV12-4 combines with J gene TRBJ1-5; TRBD1 matches at 8 bases. Trimming at V came to 5 bases and at J to 7 bases, leaving 10 bases not matched to a gene. The CDR3 runs 15 residues. The CDR3 nucleotides read TGTGCCAGCAGTCCCTTGACAGGGGATGGGCAGCCCCAGCATTTT. It encodes CASSPLTGDGQPQHF.

In its sample, this clonotype was seen many times. This sequence joins TRBV5-1 and TRBJ2-7; 8 nucleotides align to TRBD2. Trimming removed 5 bases from V and 3 bases from J; junction bases left unmatched: 10. The CDR3 is 15 residues long. CDR1 is SGHRS and CDR2 is YFSETQ in the germline V gene. CDR3: CASRLRGLGSYEQYF. CDR3 coding DNA: TGCGCCAGCAGACTCCGGGGACTAGGAAGCTACGAGCAGTACTTC.

This clonotype occurred many times. CDR3 sequence (DNA): TGTGCCAGCAGCTTCGACGGGACAGGGCTCTATGGCTACACCTTC. This sequence encodes CASSFDGTGLYGYTF. This chain uses TRBV9 with TRBJ1-2, with 9 bases lining up with TRBD1. The CDR3 extends over 15 amino acids. Looked up from germline, CDR1 is SGDLS and CDR2 is YYNGEE. After removal of 4 bases from V and 4 bases from J, the junction contained 8 bases not matched to a gene.

This clonotype was observed at least ten times. The genes are TRBV7-9 and TRBJ1-2; TRBD1 is a possible D gene (5 bases). Germline values: CDR1 SEHNR, CDR2 FQNEAQ (reference sequence). Trimming took 5 bases from V and 4 from J, leaving 17 bases between them. The CDR3 has 15 amino acids. The chain's CDR3 is CASSPRGYRSYGYTF. CDR3 nucleotide sequence: TGTGCCAGCAGCCCCCGGGGCTATAGGAGCTATGGCTACACCTTC.

J is TRBJ2-6 and V is TRBV11-1, with TRBD1 matching 8 bases. The germline gives CDR1 SGHAT, CDR2 FQDESV (reference sequence). This CDR3 region has 19 residues. V trimming: 3 bases; J trimming: 0 bases; junction bases outside the gene matches: 10. In DNA, the CDR3 is TGTGCCAGCAGCTTTATTGGACAGGGTCTTCTCTCTGGGGCCAACGTCCTGACTTTC. Its protein product is CASSFIGQGLLSGANVLTF.

This clonotype was detected ten times or more. The chain has TRBV4-2 and TRBJ2-5; unclear D gene. Looked up from germline, CDR1 is LGHNA and CDR2 is YNFKEQ. The CDR3 runs 12 residues. The V end lost 4 bases, the J end lost 1 base, and 4 bases lay between the germline ends. The DNA for the CDR3 is TGTGCCAGCAGCCGGACCCAAGAGACCCAGTACTTC. Its protein is CASSRTQETQYF.

This clonotype was counted ten times or more. The V and J genes are TRBV5-1 and TRBJ1-6; D is perhaps TRBD1 (5 bases). The CDR3 is made up of 15 amino acids. The germline V gene encodes CDR1 SGHRS and CDR2 YFSETQ. V lost 0 bases to trimming and J lost 3 bases, with 7 bases between them. The DNA of the CDR3 is TGCGCCAGCAGCTTGGTAGGGGTCTATAATTCACCCCTCCACTTT. This encodes CASSLVGVYNSPLHF.

This clonotype was seen more than once but under ten times. The CDR3 sequence: CASSYSTTSDTQYF. DNA for the CDR3: TGTGCCAGCAGTTACTCCACTACTTCAGATACGCAGTATTTT. The chain employs TRBV6-2 or TRBV6-3 and TRBJ2-3, with D uncertain. Germline values: CDR1 MNHEY, CDR2 SVGEGT. The CDR3 has 14 amino acids. Trimming removed 0 bases at V and 4 bases at J, with 8 bases between.

The table lists this clonotype with many counts. This chain joins TRBV6-2 or TRBV6-3 and TRBJ2-1; 7 nucleotides match TRBD2. Unmatched junction bases numbered 13, after V lost 6 bases and J lost 8 bases. Germline loops: CDR1 MNHEY, CDR2 SVGEGT. This CDR3 spans 15 amino acids. The CDR3 DNA follows: TGTGCCAGCAGACCCGGCGGGAGTAGAGGGCATGAGCAGTTCTTC. Translating gives CASRPGGSRGHEQFF.

This clonotype was counted at least ten times. The chain employs TRBV5-1 and TRBJ2-7, with D perhaps matching TRBD1 (6 bases). V lost 4 bases to trimming and J lost 7 bases, with 21 bases between them. CDR3 length: 15 amino acids. Germline V gene sequence: CDR1 SGHRS, CDR2 YFSETQ. CDR3 loop: CASSPRALGAREQYF. The DNA for the CDR3 is TGCGCCAGCAGCCCGAGAGCTCTGGGGGCGAGGGAGCAGTACTTC.